This T cell receptor (beta chain) is drawn from a study of regulatory T cells in long-lasting Graves disease. Study-wide context: Prior antithyroid drug treatment in newly diagnosed Graves' patients lasted under 3 months.

Turning to this clonotype: Its antigen is undetermined.

Study-wide results and caveats: Researchers examined only peripheral blood and not thyroid tissue.

Germline assignment: CDR1 MDHEN and CDR2 SYDVKM. This CDR3 spans 15 amino acids. The V end lost 5 bases, the J end lost 0 bases, and 14 bases lay between the germline ends. HTBI primers from iRepertoire and Arm-PCR of CDR3 regions yielded the TCR beta libraries. MiXCR, run by TCRdb on the multiplex PCR reads, gives a single entry per CDR3 protein. The table lists about 560,000 distinct CDR3 sequences, more than 15% of them singletons. Time point specified: newly diagnosed GD, antithyroid drugs for less than 3 months. The TCR library was prepared using RNA isolated from PBMCs. These sequences were also reported in another study, on T cells in Graves' hyperthyroidism and ophthalmopathy. That paper adds: When ophthalmopathy did not progress within 18 months, Graves' hyperthyroidism was considered stable. Model-based prediction identified ophthalmopathy a median roughly 5.9 months prior to its onset.

The sequenced sample was peripheral blood mononuclear cells (PBMCs), obtained at new diagnosis, from a patient treated with antithyroid drugs. The TCR originated in a man between 18 and 29 years old with Graves disease. V usage is TRBV28 and J usage is TRBJ2-7; D ambiguous. The CDR3 sequence is CASSTATLLSYEQYF. CDR3 sequence (DNA): TGTGCCAGCAGTACCGCTACCCTCCTCTCCTACGAGCAGTACTTC.